The sequence of this T cell receptor (beta chain) was determined in a study of T cells after yellow fever vaccination. TCRdb redid the calling of the 5' RACE reads with MiXCR, one entry per CDR3 protein. The table lists about 32,000 distinct CDR3 sequences, less than 8.5% of them singletons. Study-wide results and caveats: By day 5 rather than day 15, the secondary response had peaked, though it was weaker. Almost every vaccine-responding clonotype was undetectable in sorted memory subsets on day 0.

CDR3 length equals 13 residues. The germline gives CDR1 MGHRA, CDR2 YSYEKL. Between the trimmed V and J ends, which lost 6 bases and 5 bases, there was a span of 14 bases. The TCR comes from a man between 18 and 29 years old who received the YFV17D yellow fever vaccine. The V and J genes are TRBV4-1 and TRBJ2-7; TRBD1 or TRBD2 may be the D gene (5 bases each). The material sequenced was PBMCs, either bulk or a sorted T-cell subset (CD4+, CD8+, memory, or dextramer-sorted; not recorded which), taken on the day of the first yellow fever vaccination. CDR3 sequence reads: CASRSRDLDEQYF. DNA for the CDR3: TGCGCCAGCAGGAGCAGGGACCTAGACGAGCAGTACTTC.